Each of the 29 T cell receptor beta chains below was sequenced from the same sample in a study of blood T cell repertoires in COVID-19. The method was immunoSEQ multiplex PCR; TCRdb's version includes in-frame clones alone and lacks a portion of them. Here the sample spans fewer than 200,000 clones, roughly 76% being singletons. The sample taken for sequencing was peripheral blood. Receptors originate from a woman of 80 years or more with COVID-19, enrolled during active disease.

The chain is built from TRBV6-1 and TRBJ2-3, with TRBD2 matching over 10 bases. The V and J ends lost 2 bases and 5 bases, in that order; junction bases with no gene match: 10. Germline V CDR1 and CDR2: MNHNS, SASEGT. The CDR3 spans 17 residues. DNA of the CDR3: TGTGCCAGCAGTGAAATACCCAGCGGGAGGGCTGGAGATACGCAGTATTTT. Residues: CASSEIPSGRAGDTQYF.

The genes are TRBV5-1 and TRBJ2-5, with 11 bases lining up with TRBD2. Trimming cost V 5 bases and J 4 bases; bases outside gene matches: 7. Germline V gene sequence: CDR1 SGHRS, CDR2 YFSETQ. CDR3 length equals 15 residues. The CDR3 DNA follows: TGCGCCAGCAGTTCTAGCGGGGGGTATAGAGAGACCCAGTACTTC. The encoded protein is CASSSSGGYRETQYF.

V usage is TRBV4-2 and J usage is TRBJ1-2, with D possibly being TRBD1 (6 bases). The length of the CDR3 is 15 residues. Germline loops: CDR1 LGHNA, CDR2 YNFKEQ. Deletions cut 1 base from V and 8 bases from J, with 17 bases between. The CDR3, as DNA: TGTGCCAGCAGCCAAGCTCCAAACAGGGTTCAAGGCTACACCTTC. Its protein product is CASSQAPNRVQGYTF.

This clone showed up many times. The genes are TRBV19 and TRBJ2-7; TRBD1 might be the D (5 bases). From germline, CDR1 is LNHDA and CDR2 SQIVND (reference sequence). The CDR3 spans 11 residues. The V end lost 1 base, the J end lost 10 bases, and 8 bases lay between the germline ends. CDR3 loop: CASSIGRVQYF. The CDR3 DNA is TGTGCCAGTAGTATAGGCAGGGTTCAGTACTTC.

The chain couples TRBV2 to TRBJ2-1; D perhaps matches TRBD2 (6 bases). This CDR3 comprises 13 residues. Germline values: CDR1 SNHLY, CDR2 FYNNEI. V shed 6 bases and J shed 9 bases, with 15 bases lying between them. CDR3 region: CASRYWGDGEQFF. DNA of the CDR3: TGTGCCAGCAGATACTGGGGGGACGGTGAGCAGTTCTTC.

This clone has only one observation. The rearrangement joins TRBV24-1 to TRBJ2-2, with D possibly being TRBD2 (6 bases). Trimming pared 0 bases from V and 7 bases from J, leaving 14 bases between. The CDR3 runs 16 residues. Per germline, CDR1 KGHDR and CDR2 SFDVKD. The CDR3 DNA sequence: TGTGCCACCAGTGATTTGGGCCCCCGGGGAGGCGGGGAGCTGTTTTTT. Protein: CATSDLGPRGGGELFF.

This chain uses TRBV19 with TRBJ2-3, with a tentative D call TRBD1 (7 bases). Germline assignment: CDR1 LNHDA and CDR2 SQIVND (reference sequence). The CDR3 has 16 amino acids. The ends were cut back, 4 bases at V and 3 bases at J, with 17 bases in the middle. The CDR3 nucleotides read TGTGCCAGTAGTACCAGGACAGGTGCGGGGACAGATACGCAGTATTTT. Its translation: CASSTRTGAGTDTQYF.

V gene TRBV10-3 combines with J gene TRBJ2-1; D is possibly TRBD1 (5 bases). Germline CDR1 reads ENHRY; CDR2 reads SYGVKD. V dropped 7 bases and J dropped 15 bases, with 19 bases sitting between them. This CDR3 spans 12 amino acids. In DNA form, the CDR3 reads TGTGCCATCACCACGGTTTCAGGGTATCGGTTCTTC. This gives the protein CAITTVSGYRFF.

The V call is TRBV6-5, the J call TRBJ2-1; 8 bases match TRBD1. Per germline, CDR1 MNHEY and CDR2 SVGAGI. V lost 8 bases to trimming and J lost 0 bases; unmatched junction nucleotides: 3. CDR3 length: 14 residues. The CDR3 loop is CASRTGSSYNEQFF. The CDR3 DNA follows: TGTGCCAGCCGGACAGGGAGCTCCTACAATGAGCAGTTCTTC.

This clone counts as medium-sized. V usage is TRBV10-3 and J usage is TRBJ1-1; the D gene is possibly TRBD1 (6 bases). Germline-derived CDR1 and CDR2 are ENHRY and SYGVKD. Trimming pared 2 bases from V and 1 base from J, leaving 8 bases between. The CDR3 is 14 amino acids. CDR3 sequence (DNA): TGTGCCATCAGTGAGCCAGGGGCGAACACTGAAGCTTTCTTT. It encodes CAISEPGANTEAFF.

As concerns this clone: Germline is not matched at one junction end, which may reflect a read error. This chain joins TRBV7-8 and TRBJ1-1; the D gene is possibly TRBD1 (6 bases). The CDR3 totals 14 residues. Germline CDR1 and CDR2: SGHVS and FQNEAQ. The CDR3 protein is CASSRESGHFRESF. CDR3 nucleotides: TGTGCCAGCAGCAGAGAATCGGGACATTTCCGCGAAAGTTTT.

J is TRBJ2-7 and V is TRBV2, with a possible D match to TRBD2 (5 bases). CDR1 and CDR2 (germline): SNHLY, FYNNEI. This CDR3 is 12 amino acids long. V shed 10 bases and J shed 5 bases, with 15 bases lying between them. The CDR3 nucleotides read TGTGCCACCCAGGTTAGCGAGCACGAGCAGTACTTC. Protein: CATQVSEHEQYF.

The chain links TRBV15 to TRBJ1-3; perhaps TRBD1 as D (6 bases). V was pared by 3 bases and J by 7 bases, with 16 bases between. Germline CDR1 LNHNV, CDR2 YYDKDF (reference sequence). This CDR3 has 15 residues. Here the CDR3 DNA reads TGTGCCACCAGCAGGGACGGACAGCCGACGAACACCATATATTTT. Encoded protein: CATSRDGQPTNTIYF. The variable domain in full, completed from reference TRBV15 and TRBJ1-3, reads DAMVIQNPRYQVTQFGKPVTLSCSQTLNHNVMYWYQQKSSQAPKLLFHYYDKDFNNEADTPDNFQSRRPNTSFCFLDIRSPGLGDTAMYLCATSRDGQPTNTIYFGEGSWLTVV.

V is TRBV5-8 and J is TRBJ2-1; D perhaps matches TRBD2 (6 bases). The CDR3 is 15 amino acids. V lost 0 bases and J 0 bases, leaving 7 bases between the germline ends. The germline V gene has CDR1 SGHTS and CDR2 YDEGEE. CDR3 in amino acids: CASSLAGSSYNEQFF. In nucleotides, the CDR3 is TGTGCCAGCAGCTTGGCCGGGAGCTCCTACAATGAGCAGTTCTTC.

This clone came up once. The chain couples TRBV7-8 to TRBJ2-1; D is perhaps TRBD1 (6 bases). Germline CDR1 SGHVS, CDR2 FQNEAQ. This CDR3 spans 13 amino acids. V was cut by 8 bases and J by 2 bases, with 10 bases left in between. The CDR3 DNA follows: TGTGCCAGCTCAAAGGGGGCCTACAATGAGCAGTTCTTC. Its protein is CASSKGAYNEQFF.

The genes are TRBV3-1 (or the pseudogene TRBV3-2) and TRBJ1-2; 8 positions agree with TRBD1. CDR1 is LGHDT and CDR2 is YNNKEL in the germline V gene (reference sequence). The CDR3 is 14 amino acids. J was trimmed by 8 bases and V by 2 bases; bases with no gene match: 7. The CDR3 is CASSQLSRGPGYTF. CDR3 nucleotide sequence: TGTGCCAGCAGCCAATTATCCAGGGGGCCAGGCTACACCTTC.

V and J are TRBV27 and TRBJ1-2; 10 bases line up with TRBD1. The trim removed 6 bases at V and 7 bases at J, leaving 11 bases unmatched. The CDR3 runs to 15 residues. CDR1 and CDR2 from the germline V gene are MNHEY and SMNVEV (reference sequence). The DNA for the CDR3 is TGTGCCAGCAGCCCCCGGGGGACAGGGGTAGGTGGCTACACCTTC. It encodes CASSPRGTGVGGYTF.

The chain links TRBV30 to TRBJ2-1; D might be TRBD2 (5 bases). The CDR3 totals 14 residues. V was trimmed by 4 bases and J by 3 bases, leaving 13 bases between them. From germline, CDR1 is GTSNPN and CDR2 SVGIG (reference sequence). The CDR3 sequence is CAWNNGISYNEQFF. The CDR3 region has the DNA TGTGCCTGGAACAACGGGATTAGCTACAATGAGCAGTTCTTC.

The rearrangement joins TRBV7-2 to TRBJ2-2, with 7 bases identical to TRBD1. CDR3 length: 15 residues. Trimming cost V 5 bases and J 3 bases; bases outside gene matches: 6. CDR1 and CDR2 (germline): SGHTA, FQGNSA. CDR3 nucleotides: TGTGCCAGCAGCAAACGACAGGGCGACACCGGGGAGCTGTTTTTT. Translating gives CASSKRQGDTGELFF.

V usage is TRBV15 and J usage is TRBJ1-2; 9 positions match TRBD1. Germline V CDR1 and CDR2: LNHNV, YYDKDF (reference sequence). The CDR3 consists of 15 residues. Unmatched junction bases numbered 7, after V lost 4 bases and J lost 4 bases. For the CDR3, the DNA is TGTGCCACCAGCACCAGGACAGGGGCGACCTATGGCTACACCTTC. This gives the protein CATSTRTGATYGYTF.

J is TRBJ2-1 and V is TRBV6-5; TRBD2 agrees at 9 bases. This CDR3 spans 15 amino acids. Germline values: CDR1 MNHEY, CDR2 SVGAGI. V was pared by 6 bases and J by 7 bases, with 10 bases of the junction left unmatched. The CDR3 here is CASSRLAGWRNEQFF. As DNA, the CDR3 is TGTGCCAGCAGCCGTCTAGCGGGATGGAGAAATGAGCAGTTCTTC.

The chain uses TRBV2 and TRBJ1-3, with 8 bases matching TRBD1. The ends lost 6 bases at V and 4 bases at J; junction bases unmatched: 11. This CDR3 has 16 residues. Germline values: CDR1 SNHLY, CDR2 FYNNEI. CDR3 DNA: TGTGCCAGCAGCCTGCAGGGGGCGCCGGGGGGAAACACCATATATTTT. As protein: CASSLQGAPGGNTIYF.

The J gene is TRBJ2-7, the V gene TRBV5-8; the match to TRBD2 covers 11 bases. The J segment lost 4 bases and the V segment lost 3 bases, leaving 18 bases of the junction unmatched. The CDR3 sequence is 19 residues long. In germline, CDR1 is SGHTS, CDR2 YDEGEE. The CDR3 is CASSWTPGLADPGEYEQYF. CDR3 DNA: TGTGCCAGCAGCTGGACACCGGGACTAGCGGACCCGGGGGAGTACGAGCAGTACTTC.

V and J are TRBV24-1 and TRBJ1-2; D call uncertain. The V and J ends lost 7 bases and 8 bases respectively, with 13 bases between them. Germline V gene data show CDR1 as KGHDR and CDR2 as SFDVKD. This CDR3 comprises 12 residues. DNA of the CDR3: TGTGCCACCAGCCCAAGGACGGGGGGCTACACCTTC. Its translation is CATSPRTGGYTF.

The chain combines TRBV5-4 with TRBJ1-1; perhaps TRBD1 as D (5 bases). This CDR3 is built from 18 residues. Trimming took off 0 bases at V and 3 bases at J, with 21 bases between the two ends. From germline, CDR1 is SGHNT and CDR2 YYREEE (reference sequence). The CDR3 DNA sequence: TGTGCCAGCAGCTTGGAAGGGGTTTCCCCGGGGGTGGACACTGAAGCTTTCTTT. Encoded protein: CASSLEGVSPGVDTEAFF. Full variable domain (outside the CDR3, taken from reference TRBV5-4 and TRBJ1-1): ETGVTQSPTHLIKTRGQQVTLRCSSQSGHNTVSWYQQALGQGPQFIFQYYREEENGRGNFPPRFSGLQFPNYSSELNVNALELDDSALYLCASSLEGVSPGVDTEAFFGQGTRLTVV.

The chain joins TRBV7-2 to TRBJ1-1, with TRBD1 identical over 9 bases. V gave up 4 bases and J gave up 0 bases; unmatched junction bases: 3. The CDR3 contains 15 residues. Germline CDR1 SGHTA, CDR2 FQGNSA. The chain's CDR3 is CASSSGQGLNTEAFF. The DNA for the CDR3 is TGTGCCAGCAGCTCCGGACAGGGGTTGAACACTGAAGCTTTCTTT.

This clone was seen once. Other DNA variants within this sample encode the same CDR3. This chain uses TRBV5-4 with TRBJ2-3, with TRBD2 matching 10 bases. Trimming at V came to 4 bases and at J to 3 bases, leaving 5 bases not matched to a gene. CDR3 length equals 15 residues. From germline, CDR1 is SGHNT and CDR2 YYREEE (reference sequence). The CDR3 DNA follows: TGTGCCAGCAGCCCTCGGACTAGCGGTACAGATACGCAGTATTTT. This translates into CASSPRTSGTDTQYF.

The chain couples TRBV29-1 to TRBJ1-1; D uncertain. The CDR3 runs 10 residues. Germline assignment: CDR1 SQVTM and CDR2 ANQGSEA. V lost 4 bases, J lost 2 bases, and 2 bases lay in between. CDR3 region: CSVVNTEAFF. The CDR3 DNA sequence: TGCAGCGTTGTAAACACTGAAGCTTTCTTT.

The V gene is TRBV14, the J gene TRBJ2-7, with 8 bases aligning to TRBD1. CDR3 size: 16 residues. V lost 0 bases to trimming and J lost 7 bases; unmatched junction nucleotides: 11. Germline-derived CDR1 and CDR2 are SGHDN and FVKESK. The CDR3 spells CASSQEGTGFVKEQYF. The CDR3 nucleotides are TGTGCCAGCAGCCAAGAAGGGACAGGCTTTGTGAAGGAGCAGTACTTC.